This TCR beta chain derives from a study of immune evolution from preneoplasia to lung adenocarcinoma (dated by TCRdb to the early 2020s). In terms of the full investigation: HLA loss of heterozygosity was found in approximately 7% of AIS, around 14% of MIA and roughly 31% of ADC lesions, and in no AAH lesions. A total of about 51 patients contributed TCR sequencing data. POLYSOLVER was used to infer Class I HLA alleles from exome data, and LOHHLA was used to detect allele-specific HLA loss. Whole exome sequencing and methylation data from the same cohort of nodules were integrated with the immune data. The study profiled immune contexture across lung adenocarcinoma precursors and invasive adenocarcinoma using immune gene expression, TCR sequencing and multiplex immunofluorescence. Resected precursor lesions (AAH, AIS, MIA) and invasive adenocarcinomas were each compared against paired morphologically normal lung tissue. The sample size was set by how many specimens were available, not by a prior power calculation. According to the study, over a hundred samples went through TCR sequencing. The overall cohort comprised 40 to 55 patients with pulmonary nodules who underwent surgical resection. What the authors observed across the whole study: The highest top T cell clone frequencies were observed in normal lung, and a progressive decrease in top T cell clone frequencies appeared to occur from AAH through AIS, MIA and invasive adenocarcinoma. The highest T cell clonality was observed in KRAS-mutant nodules compared with EGFR-mutant or double wild-type lesions. Findings were based on association rather than direct causation; larger cohorts with long-term follow-up and longitudinal biopsies were deemed needed. Because all patients were from Japan and China, applicability to Western populations was uncertain. Clonality was highest in normal lung, while later-stage lesions appeared to show lower clonality but higher T cell density and diversity.

TCR beta CDR3 regions were sequenced from DNA using the immunoSEQ hsTCRbeta Kit. From the authors' description of their analysis: TCR sequencing data were analysed with the ImmunoSEQ Analyzer. T cell clonality was calculated on productive rearrangements as 1 minus Pielou's evenness. The inverse Simpson index, applied to productive templates, was used to measure T cell diversity. T cell density was expressed as TCR beta template counts normalized to usable DNA, with usable DNA estimated by amplifying and sequencing housekeeping genes. Two-sided Kruskal-Wallis tests were used to compare TCR metrics across histologic stages. Entries here come from immuneACCESS through TCRdb and include only in-frame sequences with V and J called. Some clones fail to appear in such tables; in the studies checked, an unresolved V gene covers under half of the shortfall, and the cause of the remainder is unknown. V and J calls and clone size are given by that table; D and trimming were obtained from the DNA. The sample includes thousands of clones, with around 77% observed a single time. The ten largest clones capture 11% of the sample.

Resection was performed on patients in Japan or China between the mid-2010s and the late 2010s. The histologic diagnosis of each case was independently confirmed on H&E slides by two lung cancer pathologists. To enrich premalignant or tumor cells for nucleic acid extraction, macro-dissection was performed after pathologic assessment. The AllPrep DNA/RNA FFPE Kit was used to isolate DNA from FFPE tissue. The germline V gene yields SNHLY for CDR1 and FYNNEI for CDR2. V and J lose 2 bases and 0 bases, and a span of 2 bases separates them. Including cysteine and phenylalanine, the CDR3 has 12 amino acids. The only DNA kept is the CDR3, 36 bases in frame from the first base. This clone was counted a few times. It has no known antigen specificity. No base qualities exist here, and no much larger clone lies one base off it.

The V gene is TRBV2 and the J gene is TRBJ2-7, with the D gene not clear enough to name. The clonotype originates from a person aged 60-79 years with lung adenocarcinoma. What was sequenced was FFPE minimally invasive lung adenocarcinoma tissue. In the paper's terms, the cell subset or site label means: micro-invasive lung adenocarcinoma (MIA). The CDR3 protein: CASSETSYEQYF. The nucleotide sequence reads as follows: TGTGCCAGCAGTGAAACCTCCTACGAGCAGTACTTC.